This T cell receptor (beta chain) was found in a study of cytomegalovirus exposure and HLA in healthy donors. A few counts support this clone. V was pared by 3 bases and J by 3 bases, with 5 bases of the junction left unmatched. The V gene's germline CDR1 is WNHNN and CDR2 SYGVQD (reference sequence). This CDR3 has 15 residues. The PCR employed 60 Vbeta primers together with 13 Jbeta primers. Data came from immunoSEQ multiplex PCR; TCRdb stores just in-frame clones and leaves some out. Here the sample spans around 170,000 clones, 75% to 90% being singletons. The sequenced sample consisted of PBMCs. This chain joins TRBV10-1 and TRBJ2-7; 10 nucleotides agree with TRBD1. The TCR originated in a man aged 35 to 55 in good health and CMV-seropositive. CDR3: CASSDGTGAGYEQYF. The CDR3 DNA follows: TGCGCCAGCAGTGACGGGACAGGGGCCGGCTACGAGCAGTACTTC.